The 30 T cell receptor beta chains below come from one sample, sequenced in a study of T-cell memory formation after mild COVID-19. From the 5' RACE reads, TCRdb called clonotypes with MiXCR, one entry per CDR3 protein. The data show 110,000 or so distinct CDR3 sequences, about a fifth seen once. Material for sequencing was PBMCs or a T cell subset sorted from them (not recorded which). The receptors stem from a man between 18 and 35 years old who had mild COVID-19 (a few samples of this study predate the infection). Cell type and time point are not known.

The CDR3 loop is CATSPDRSDNSPLHF. Here the CDR3 DNA reads TGTGCCACCAGCCCAGACAGGAGTGATAATTCACCCCTCCACTTT. This chain links TRBV15 with TRBJ1-6; a weak D match, TRBD1 (6 bases). There are 15 residues in the CDR3. The V gene lost 5 bases and the J gene lost 5 bases, with 13 bases spanning the gap. From germline, CDR1 is LNHNV and CDR2 YYDKDF (reference sequence).

This clonotype was detected many times. The V call is TRBV6-4, the J call TRBJ2-3, with D possibly being TRBD2 (6 bases). The CDR3 has 14 residues. V lost 3 bases and J 6 bases, leaving 13 bases between the germline ends. CDR1 and CDR2 from the germline V gene are MRHNA and SNTAGT. The CDR3 sequence is CASSEARGMDTQYF. The CDR3 DNA sequence: TGTGCCAGCAGTGAGGCCCGGGGGATGGATACGCAGTATTTT.

This clonotype appeared many times. The V and J genes are TRBV9 and TRBJ2-3; D possibly matches TRBD1 or TRBD2 (6 bases each). Trimming shortened V by 4 bases and J by 2 bases, and 23 bases separated the two germline ends. Germline CDR1 is SGDLS and CDR2 is YYNGEE. The CDR3 runs 18 residues. The CDR3 DNA is TGTGCCAGCAGCCCACGGAGGGGGGCAGCGTACTTCACAGATACGCAGTATTTT. Encoded protein: CASSPRRGAAYFTDTQYF.

This chain links TRBV7-9 with TRBJ2-7; TRBD1 aligns across 9 bases. CDR1 is SEHNR, CDR2 FQNEAQ, per germline (reference sequence). Trimming cost V 5 bases and J 5 bases; bases outside gene matches: 7. This CDR3 region has 14 residues. CDR3 loop: CASSPPDRGHEQYF. CDR3 nucleotides: TGTGCCAGCAGCCCACCGGACAGGGGTCACGAGCAGTACTTC.

This clonotype was found a few times. The rearrangement joins TRBV12-3 or TRBV12-4 to TRBJ1-1; D gene ambiguous. The CDR3 is 12 residues long. V lost 6 bases and J lost 3, with 8 bases in between. The CDR3 region has the DNA TGTGCCAGCAGCCTAGGAGACACTGAAGCTTTCTTT. It specifies CASSLGDTEAFF.

This clonotype has only a few counts. The V and J genes are TRBV7-9 and TRBJ2-3, with 7 bases matching TRBD1. V lost 10 bases and J lost 3; bases outside the gene matches: 4. Per germline, CDR1 SEHNR and CDR2 FQNEAQ (reference sequence). This CDR3 is 12 amino acids long. The CDR3 DNA follows: TGTGCCACCGACAGGGTGACAGATACGCAGTATTTT. Encoded protein: CATDRVTDTQYF.

This clonotype came up a few times. The chain uses TRBV5-1 and TRBJ2-4, with 8 positions matching TRBD1. Trimming at V came to 4 bases and at J to 2 bases, leaving 14 bases not matched to a gene. The V gene's germline CDR1 is SGHRS and CDR2 YFSETQ. The CDR3 sequence is 18 residues long. CDR3 protein: CASSPWDRPGGTKNIQYF. In DNA form, the CDR3 reads TGCGCCAGCAGCCCTTGGGACAGGCCAGGGGGGACCAAAAACATTCAGTACTTC.

The sample holds a few counts of this clonotype. The V gene is TRBV5-1, the J gene TRBJ2-3; 7 bases are shared with TRBD1. The V and J ends lost 4 bases and 2 bases, in that order; junction bases with no gene match: 7. The CDR3 is 15 amino acids. Germline V gene data show CDR1 as SGHRS and CDR2 as YFSETQ. The DNA for the CDR3 is TGCGCCAGCAGCCTCCGGACAGGAAACACAGATACGCAGTATTTT. Translation gives CASSLRTGNTDTQYF.

The chain has TRBV10-2 and TRBJ2-5; possibly TRBD2 for D (7 bases). Trimming shortened V by 3 bases and J by 4 bases, and 15 bases separated the two germline ends. This CDR3 comprises 15 residues. Germline lookup yields CDR1 WSHSY and CDR2 SAAADI. DNA for the CDR3: TGCGCCAGCAGTGAATCGGGGGGCCTTGGAGAGACCCAGTACTTC. Protein product: CASSESGGLGETQYF.

J is TRBJ2-1 and V is TRBV6-5, with D possibly matching TRBD1 (6 bases). The CDR3 is 12 amino acids. Per germline, CDR1 MNHEY and CDR2 SVGAGI. V was shortened by 6 bases and J by 10 bases, with 13 bases between the two germline ends. The CDR3 region has the DNA TGTGCCAGCAGAACTTCCGGGACAGAGCAGTTCTTC. As protein: CASRTSGTEQFF.

The chain uses TRBV6-2 or TRBV6-3 and TRBJ2-6; D possibly corresponds to TRBD1 (5 bases). The V gene's germline CDR1 is MNHEY and CDR2 SVGEGT. Trimming stripped 4 bases from V and 1 base from J, with 11 bases between. The CDR3 spans 16 residues. CDR3 coding DNA: TGTGCCAGCAGTTCCCGCTCAGGGTCTGGGGCCAACGTCCTGACTTTC. Its translation: CASSSRSGSGANVLTF.

V is TRBV19 and J is TRBJ2-2; D may be TRBD1 (5 bases). Germline V gene data show CDR1 as LNHDA and CDR2 as SQIVND (reference sequence). V lost 6 bases to trimming and J lost 7 bases, with 15 bases between them. This CDR3 spans 14 amino acids. The CDR3 reads CASRETSGNGELFF. In DNA, the CDR3 is TGTGCCAGTAGGGAAACCTCAGGGAACGGGGAGCTGTTTTTT. The full variable domain, rest sourced from reference TRBV19 and TRBJ2-2, is DGGITQSPKYLFRKEGQNVTLSCEQNLNHDAMYWYRQDPGQGLRLIYYSQIVNDFQKGDIAEGYSVSREKKESFPLTVTSAQKNPTAFYLCASRETSGNGELFFGEGSRLTVL.

There are a few counts of this clonotype. This chain links TRBV29-1 with TRBJ2-1, with D possibly TRBD1 on 6 matching bases. CDR1 SQVTM and CDR2 ANQGSEA come from the germline V gene. CDR3 length equals 15 residues. The V end was cut by 1 base, the J end by 6 bases, with 16 bases between. For the CDR3, the DNA is TGCAGCGTTGAAGGCATGGACAGATCTTCCAATGAGCAGTTCTTC. Amino acid sequence: CSVEGMDRSSNEQFF.

The gene calls are TRBV6-5 and TRBJ2-3; unclear D gene. V was trimmed by 6 bases and J by 6 bases, leaving 19 bases between them. The CDR3 is 15 residues long. CDR1 is MNHEY, CDR2 SVGAGI, per germline. CDR3 region: CASRRLSTPGDTQYF. The DNA for the CDR3 is TGTGCCAGCAGACGCCTTAGTACCCCGGGCGATACGCAGTATTTT.

This rearrangement joins TRBV12-3 or TRBV12-4 to TRBJ2-3; weak D call: TRBD2 (6 bases). V lost 3 bases, J lost 4 bases, and 17 bases lay in between. CDR3 length equals 16 residues. CDR3: CASSLSGGRPPDTQYF. CDR3 coding DNA: TGTGCCAGCAGTTTGTCCGGGGGACGTCCCCCAGATACGCAGTATTTT.

The CDR3 DNA reads TGTGCCAGCAGTTTCAACGTGAACACCGGGGAGCTGTTTTTT. This translates into CASSFNVNTGELFF. This chain joins TRBV27 and TRBJ2-2; D gene uncertain. Per the germline V gene, CDR1 is MNHEY and CDR2 is SMNVEV (reference sequence). This CDR3 has 14 amino acids. Trimming removed 3 bases from V and 1 base from J, with 6 bases in between.

The rearrangement links TRBV12-3 or TRBV12-4 to TRBJ2-3, with D perhaps matching TRBD1 (5 bases). There are 14 residues in the CDR3. The ends were cut back, 5 bases at V and 1 base at J, with 10 bases in the middle. The CDR3 protein is CASSPSTGTDTQYF. The CDR3 region has the DNA TGTGCCAGCAGTCCTTCGACAGGCACAGATACGCAGTATTTT.

This clonotype was seen only a few times. Its ends do not fully match the called genes, so a read error is possible. The rearrangement links TRBV20-1 to TRBJ2-5; D could derive from TRBD1 or TRBD2 (5 bases each). From germline, CDR1 is DFQATT and CDR2 SNEGSKA (reference sequence). The CDR3 extends over 11 amino acids. The chain's CDR3 is CSAREVRDDNF. The CDR3 bases are TGCAGTGCTAGAGAGGTCCGGGACGACAACTTC.

This clonotype was seen a handful of times. The chain is built from TRBV4-2 and TRBJ2-1; 10 bases line up with TRBD1. This CDR3 is 19 amino acids long. The V gene's germline CDR1 is LGHNA and CDR2 YNFKEQ. Trimming removed 4 bases from V and 4 bases from J; junction bases left unmatched: 16. The CDR3 loop is CASSPGTGASLIIYNEQFF. CDR3 DNA sequence: TGTGCCAGCAGCCCCGGGACAGGGGCTTCACTCATCATATACAATGAGCAGTTCTTC.

This clonotype occurred a few times. V usage is TRBV6-6 and J usage is TRBJ1-2, with 12 bases lining up with TRBD1. The trim removed 5 bases at V and 8 bases at J, leaving 9 bases unmatched. The CDR3 runs 15 residues. Germline CDR1 is MNHNY and CDR2 is SVGAGI (reference sequence). The CDR3 sequence: CASSTGTGGAGGYTF. CDR3 DNA: TGTGCCAGCAGTACCGGGACAGGGGGCGCGGGAGGCTACACCTTC.

This clonotype has a count of ten or more. The chain uses TRBV4-1 and TRBJ2-7, with TRBD1 matching over 10 bases. This CDR3 has 15 amino acids. Trimming removed 1 base from V and 3 bases from J; junction bases left unmatched: 3. Germline CDR1 and CDR2: MGHRA and YSYEKL. CDR3 protein: CASSQAGQGSYEQYF. The CDR3 DNA sequence: TGCGCCAGCAGCCAAGCGGGACAGGGGAGCTACGAGCAGTACTTC.

This clonotype has just a few counts. This chain links TRBV29-1 with TRBJ2-1; the D gene is possibly TRBD1 (5 bases). Germline V gene data show CDR1 as SQVTM and CDR2 as ANQGSEA. This CDR3 region has 15 residues. Trimming stripped 2 bases from V and 9 bases from J, with 20 bases between. The CDR3 loop is CSVEIGAANYGEQFF. CDR3 nucleotide sequence: TGCAGCGTTGAAATTGGGGCAGCAAACTATGGTGAGCAGTTCTTC.

The CDR3 region has the DNA TGTGCCAGCAGCCGGACAGGGAGTGAACAGCCCCAGCATTTT. It yields the protein CASSRTGSEQPQHF. The chain recombines TRBV6-6 with TRBJ1-5; 8 bases are shared with TRBD1. J was trimmed by 7 bases and V by 6 bases; bases with no gene match: 8. The CDR3 has 14 amino acids. Per germline, CDR1 MNHNY and CDR2 SVGAGI (reference sequence).

This clonotype has more than one count but fewer than ten. The rearrangement links TRBV15 to TRBJ2-5; 8 nucleotides align to TRBD1. The ends lost 9 bases at V and 0 bases at J; junction bases unmatched: 6. CDR1 is LNHNV, CDR2 YYDKDF, per germline (reference sequence). The CDR3 totals 14 residues. In DNA, the CDR3 is TGTGCCACGGAAGACAGGGGCGACCAAGAGACCCAGTACTTC. The encoded protein is CATEDRGDQETQYF.

This clonotype was seen a handful of times. The chain carries TRBV7-2 and TRBJ1-1; tentative D call: TRBD1 (5 bases). The ends were cut back, 3 bases at V and 1 base at J, with 9 bases in the middle. CDR1 is SGHTA and CDR2 is FQGNSA in the germline V gene. The length of the CDR3 is 14 residues. The CDR3 here is CASSFLTENTEAFF. CDR3 DNA sequence: TGTGCCAGCAGCTTCCTGACAGAGAACACTGAAGCTTTCTTT. Combining the CDR3 with reference TRBV7-2 and TRBJ1-1 gives the whole variable domain GAGVSQSPSNKVTEKGKDVELRCDPISGHTALYWYRQSLGQGLEFLIYFQGNSAPDKSGLPSDRFSAERTGGSVSTLTIQRTQQEDSAVYLCASSFLTENTEAFFGQGTRLTVV.

Only one count was recorded for this clonotype. The CDR3 coding sequence is TGTGCCAGCAGTGTCGGAGATGGCTACACCTTC. Translation: CASSVGDGYTF. The V and J genes are TRBV25-1 and TRBJ1-2, with D unclear. V lost 4 bases to trimming and J lost 6 bases, with 6 bases between them. The CDR3 spans 11 residues. The germline V gene encodes CDR1 MGHDK and CDR2 SYGVNS.

This clonotype occurred a few times. The chain carries TRBV7-6 and TRBJ2-7; 8 bases line up with TRBD2. The germline gives CDR1 SGHVS, CDR2 FNYEAQ. This CDR3 has 14 amino acids. V lost 8 bases to trimming and J lost 4 bases; unmatched junction nucleotides: 10. CDR3 coding DNA: TGTGCCAGCTCGACCGCCGGACTAGCTTACGAGCAGTACTTC. This codes for CASSTAGLAYEQYF.

The chain links TRBV6-5 to TRBJ2-1; tentatively, D is TRBD1 or TRBD2 (5 bases each). Germline V gene lookup returns CDR1 MNHEY and CDR2 SVGAGI. Trimming pared 2 bases from V and 6 bases from J, leaving 17 bases between. The CDR3 totals 16 residues. The DNA for the CDR3 is TGTGCCAGCAGTTACGCGCTGGCCGGGGCGAGCAATGAGCAGTTCTTC. Its translation is CASSYALAGASNEQFF.

The table lists this clonotype with a few counts. The chain recombines TRBV7-9 with TRBJ2-7; D possibly uses TRBD1 or TRBD2 (5 bases each). This CDR3 has 13 amino acids. The V and J ends lost 5 bases and 3 bases respectively, with 11 bases between them. Germline V lookup: CDR1 SEHNR, CDR2 FQNEAQ (reference sequence). In nucleotides, the CDR3 is TGTGCCAGCAGCCAGGGACGGGACTACGAGCAGTACTTC. This codes for CASSQGRDYEQYF.

The chain carries TRBV28 and TRBJ2-7; D may be TRBD1 or TRBD2 (5 bases each). Trimming removed 7 bases from V and 9 bases from J, with 19 bases in between. CDR1 and CDR2 from the germline V gene are MDHEN and SYDVKM. The CDR3 extends over 13 amino acids. This chain's CDR3 is CASKVSGDDRQYV. The CDR3 nucleotides read TGTGCCAGCAAAGTCTCCGGGGACGACAGGCAGTACGTC.